These 18 T cell receptor beta chains were sequenced from one sample in a study of T cells in Graves' hyperthyroidism and ophthalmopathy. Researchers took RNA transcripts and amplified the TCR beta CDR3 regions from them. The HTBI primer set drove a first-round RT-PCR of the TCR CDR3. One entry per CDR3 protein, called by TCRdb with MiXCR from the multiplex PCR reads. The sample lists a few hundred thousand distinct CDR3 sequences; roughly 17% were seen once. Sequenced sample: blood. The receptors here all came from a woman in her late teens or twenties with Graves' ophthalmopathy.

In its sample, this clonotype was seen a few times. A clone one base away is much larger, so this may be a read error. V is TRBV3-1 and J is TRBJ2-7; D is possibly TRBD2 (5 bases). The CDR3 sequence is 17 residues long. V shed 4 bases and J shed 2 bases, with 21 bases lying between them. CDR1 LGHDT and CDR2 YNNKEL come from the germline V gene (reference sequence). The DNA of the CDR3 is TGTGCCAGCAGCCCAGTTGTGGTAGCGAGAGGCCCCTACGAGCAGTACTTC. Translation gives CASSPVVVARGPYEQYF.

This clonotype was recorded many times. The V and J genes are TRBV28 and TRBJ1-2, with D perhaps matching TRBD1 (5 bases). Trimming cost V 5 bases and J 3 bases, with 13 bases left between them. This CDR3 has 14 amino acids. CDR1 is MDHEN, CDR2 SYDVKM, per germline. The CDR3 coding sequence is TGTGCCAGCAGTCATCGGGGGAGCTACTATGGCTACACCTTC. Protein product: CASSHRGSYYGYTF.

This clonotype was recorded at least ten times. CDR3: CASSQDRSVARTDTQYF. CDR3 nucleotides: TGTGCCAGCAGCCAAGATCGGTCAGTAGCCCGCACAGATACGCAGTATTTT. The chain uses TRBV3-1 and TRBJ2-3, with D uncertain. From germline, CDR1 is LGHDT and CDR2 YNNKEL (reference sequence). This CDR3 comprises 17 residues. V dropped 0 bases and J dropped 1 base, with 14 bases sitting between them.

This clonotype was recorded at least ten times. The chain couples TRBV12-3 or TRBV12-4 to TRBJ1-1, with D unclear. This CDR3 is built from 13 residues. Trimming pared 5 bases from V and 8 bases from J, leaving 15 bases between. For the CDR3, the DNA is TGTGCCAGCAGTGGCCGTTTGGGAGGCGAAGCTTTCTTT. It is translated as CASSGRLGGEAFF.

In DNA form, the CDR3 reads TGTGCCACGGTACAGTACGGCGGGGCCACAGATACGCAGTATTTT. It is translated as CATVQYGGATDTQYF. This rearrangement joins TRBV10-3 to TRBJ2-3; a weak D match, TRBD2 (6 bases). The CDR3 loop spans 15 amino acids. Deletions cut 10 bases from V and 2 bases from J, with 19 bases between. CDR1 and CDR2 from the germline V gene are ENHRY and SYGVKD.

With regard to this clonotype: Being one base from a much bigger clone, this may be a read error. The CDR3 is CASSLTSGGLSSYSEQFF. CDR3 DNA: TGTGCCAGCAGCCTGACTAGCGGGGGGCTTAGCTCCTACAGTGAGCAGTTCTTC. The chain employs TRBV7-9 and TRBJ2-1, with TRBD2 matching 13 bases. The CDR3 covers 18 residues. CDR1 and CDR2 from the germline V gene are SEHNR and FQNEAQ (reference sequence).

This clonotype was seen at least ten times. This chain uses TRBV5-1 with TRBJ2-7; a possible D gene is TRBD1 (6 bases). CDR1 is SGHRS and CDR2 is YFSETQ in the germline V gene. The CDR3 sequence is 15 residues long. V lost 0 bases and J 0 bases, leaving 10 bases between the germline ends. CDR3 nucleotides: TGCGCCAGCAGCTTGGCCCCGGACAGCTCCTACGAGCAGTACTTC. Its translation: CASSLAPDSSYEQYF. The entire variable domain, with the rest obtained from reference TRBV5-1 and TRBJ2-7, is as follows: KAGVTQTPRYLIKTRGQQVTLSCSPISGHRSVSWYQQTPGQGLQFLFEYFSETQRNKGNFPGRFSGRQFSNSRSEMNVSTLELGDSALYLCASSLAPDSSYEQYFGPGTRLTVT.

This clonotype was seen a few times. This chain connects TRBV19 to TRBJ1-1; unclear D gene. Germline loops: CDR1 LNHDA, CDR2 SQIVND (reference sequence). The CDR3 spans 13 residues. The V and J ends lost 3 bases and 9 bases respectively, with 14 bases between them. CDR3 in DNA: TGTGCCAGTAGTATGAATGCCGGGCAGAAAGCTTTCTTT. The encoded protein is CASSMNAGQKAFF.

This clonotype has ten or more counts. The chain recombines TRBV30 with TRBJ2-1; D ambiguous. Trimming pared 4 bases from V and 8 bases from J, leaving 9 bases between. This CDR3 spans 11 amino acids. Germline V gene sequence: CDR1 GTSNPN, CDR2 SVGIG (reference sequence). This CDR3 reads CAWMLADEQFF. In DNA, the CDR3 is TGTGCCTGGATGTTGGCGGATGAGCAGTTCTTC.

Points on this clonotype: It is unclear where the CDR3 begins or ends on the DNA, so no DNA is shown, and the CDR3 is as TCRdb lists it. The rearrangement uses TRBV5-1 and TRBJ1-2. Germline lookup yields CDR1 SGHRS and CDR2 YFSETQ. The CDR3 contains 20 residues when both ends are counted. CDR3: CASSFYICSAEGRAPYGYTF.

This clonotype was seen at least ten times. V and J are TRBV28 and TRBJ2-1, with 8 bases identical to TRBD2. Germline V gene sequence: CDR1 MDHEN, CDR2 SYDVKM. The CDR3 contains 15 residues. Unmatched junction bases numbered 3, after V lost 3 bases and J lost 2 bases. CDR3 loop: CASSFSGRAYNEQFF. The CDR3 DNA sequence: TGTGCCAGCAGTTTTTCCGGGAGGGCCTACAATGAGCAGTTCTTC.

The sample holds a few counts of this clonotype. This chain joins TRBV2 and TRBJ1-5; D remains unclear. This CDR3 region has 14 residues. V lost 1 base and J lost 3, with 7 bases in between. Germline CDR1 is SNHLY and CDR2 is FYNNEI. The CDR3 loop is CASSEGAVNQPQHF. CDR3 DNA: TGTGCCAGCAGTGAAGGGGCAGTCAATCAGCCCCAGCATTTT.

This clonotype was picked up many times. J is TRBJ1-5 and V is TRBV19; D perhaps matches TRBD1 (6 bases). V gave up 2 bases and J gave up 5 bases, with 13 bases separating them. The germline V gene has CDR1 LNHDA and CDR2 SQIVND (reference sequence). The CDR3 length is 15 residues. The CDR3 reads CASSIYRDGHQPQHF. The CDR3 DNA reads as TGTGCCAGTAGTATATACAGGGATGGTCATCAGCCCCAGCATTTT.

This clonotype was picked up many times. The chain employs TRBV7-9 and TRBJ1-2, with a weak D call TRBD1 (5 bases). In germline, CDR1 is SEHNR, CDR2 FQNEAQ (reference sequence). Deletions cut 5 bases from V and 5 bases from J, with 12 bases between. This CDR3 is built from 13 residues. The CDR3 DNA reads as TGTGCCAGCAGCCAGTTACAGGTTTATGGCTACACCTTC. Protein product: CASSQLQVYGYTF.

About this clonotype: A read error may be the cause here, since a much bigger clone is one base away. J is TRBJ2-7 and V is TRBV7-9, with unresolved D. The CDR3 sequence is 15 residues long. CDR1 is SEHNR and CDR2 is FQNEAQ in the germline V gene (reference sequence). The CDR3: CASSLVLAGSCEQYF. As DNA, the CDR3 is TGTGCCAGCAGCTTAGTATTGGCCGGCTCCTGCGAGCAGTACTTC.

In DNA, the CDR3 is TGTGCCAGCAGCCTTAGACCGACTCCGGGGGGAAAACTGTTTTTT. Amino acids: CASSLRPTPGGKLFF. The chain employs TRBV3-1 and TRBJ1-4; D is possibly TRBD1 (5 bases). The length of the CDR3 is 15 residues. Between the trimmed V and J ends, which lost 4 bases and 10 bases, there was a span of 19 bases. CDR1 is LGHDT and CDR2 is YNNKEL in the germline V gene (reference sequence). Full variable domain (outside the CDR3, taken from reference TRBV3-1 and TRBJ1-4): DTAVSQTPKYLVTQMGNDKSIKCEQNLGHDTMYWYKQDSKKFLKIMFSYNNKELIINETVPNRFSPKSPDKAHLNLHINSLELGDSAVYFCASSLRPTPGGKLFFGSGTQLSVL.

The rearrangement uses TRBV4-3 and TRBJ2-1; D is unresolved. The CDR3 runs to 13 residues. V dropped 0 bases and J dropped 6 bases, with 6 bases sitting between them. Germline V CDR1 and CDR2: LGHNA, YSLEER. In DNA form, the CDR3 reads TGCGCCAGCAGCCAAGATTACCCCAATGAGCAGTTCTTC. Translating gives CASSQDYPNEQFF.

The CDR3 is CSAHSNTEAFF. CDR3 nucleotides: TGCAGCGCTCATTCGAACACTGAAGCTTTCTTT. This chain joins TRBV29-1 and TRBJ1-1; D is unclear. Germline V CDR1 and CDR2: SQVTM, ANQGSEA. The V end was cut by 7 bases, the J end by 1 base, with 7 bases between. The CDR3 is made up of 11 amino acids. The full variable domain, with the rest looked up from reference TRBV29-1 and TRBJ1-1, is SAVISQKPSRDICQRGTSLTIQCQVDSQVTMMFWYRQQPGQSLTLIATANQGSEATYESGFVIDKFPISRPNLTFSTLTVSNMSPEDSSIYLCSAHSNTEAFFGQGTRLTVV.